The rows below give T cell receptor beta chains drawn from one sample of a study of blood T cell repertoires in COVID-19. Profiled with immunoSEQ multiplex PCR; TCRdb holds only in-frame clones, not every one. The sample has some 170,000 clones, about 72% seen once; the top ten hold around 15%. Sequencing was done on a sample of PBMCs or T cells enriched from blood (not recorded which). These TCRs come from a woman aged 45-59 years who had recovered from COVID-19. Both conserved end residues are part of each CDR3. The order of the fields is D gene, clone size, V gene, J gene, CDR3 protein, CDR3 DNA. D genes are given only for firm matches. For some rows the clone size is stated as once, few or many, or as a class when expanded; others skip it.

>TRBD2|NA|TRBV6-2/TRBV6-3|TRBJ2-5
CASSRRLAGGRETQYF
TGTGCCAGCAGCCGCCGACTAGCGGGAGGCCGGGAGACCCAGTACTTC
>TRBD2|NA|TRBV18|TRBJ2-7
CASSTLAGSYEQYF
TGTGCCAGCTCAACGCTAGCGGGATCCTACGAGCAGTACTTC
>NA|NA|TRBV6-5|TRBJ2-1
CASSYSRFSYNEQFF
TGTGCCAGCAGTTACTCTCGGTTCTCCTACAATGAGCAGTTCTTC
>NA|NA|TRBV19|TRBJ1-2
CASAGALFYGYTF
TGTGCCAGTGCGGGGGCTTTATTCTATGGCTACACCTTC
>NA|NA|TRBV24-1|TRBJ2-1
CAASASGAYNEQFF
TGTGCCGCCTCTGCCAGCGGTGCCTACAATGAGCAGTTCTTC
>NA|NA|TRBV7-3|TRBJ2-1
CASSLSWRDEQFF
TGTGCCAGCAGCTTGTCGTGGCGGGATGAGCAGTTCTTC
>NA|NA|TRBV19|TRBJ1-1
CASNPRGGNTEAFF
TGTGCCAGTAACCCTAGAGGGGGGAACACTGAAGCTTTCTTT
>TRBD1|NA|TRBV28|TRBJ1-2
CASTRQGGIYGYTF
TGTGCCAGCACCAGGCAGGGGGGAATCTATGGCTACACCTTC
>NA|NA|TRBV10-3|TRBJ2-1
CAISAAGLSYNEQFF
TGTGCCATCAGTGCAGCGGGCCTCTCCTACAATGAGCAGTTCTTC
>TRBD2|few|TRBV4-1|TRBJ2-7
CASSQDRSSGRGEQYF
TGCGCCAGCAGCCAAGATCGGTCTAGCGGGAGGGGGGAGCAGTACTTC
>NA|NA|TRBV28|TRBJ2-7
CASPGGQDTYEQYF
TGTGCCAGCCCGGGGGGACAGGATACCTACGAGCAGTACTTC
>TRBD2|NA|TRBV5-1|TRBJ2-1
CASSLAPGGRDEQFF
TGCGCCAGCAGCTTGGCCCCGGGAGGGAGGGATGAGCAGTTCTTC
>TRBD1|medium-sized|TRBV27|TRBJ1-2
CASSLGDRVLGGYTF
TGTGCCAGCAGTTTAGGGGACAGGGTACTTGGCGGCTACACCTTC
>NA|NA|TRBV19|TRBJ2-7
CASSMDSSYEQYF
TGTGCCAGTAGTATGGACAGCTCCTACGAGCAGTACTTC
>NA|NA|TRBV4-3|TRBJ1-1
CASSQEKGGEAFF
TGCGCCAGCAGCCAAGAGAAAGGGGGTGAAGCTTTCTTT
>NA|few|TRBV7-9|TRBJ1-1
CASSFSSMYTEAFF
TGTGCCAGCAGCTTTTCATCAATGTACACTGAAGCTTTCTTT
>NA|NA|TRBV30|TRBJ1-5
CAWSVGTPNLQPQHF
TGTGCCTGGAGTGTAGGGACTCCAAATTTGCAGCCCCAGCATTTT
>NA|NA|TRBV5-4|TRBJ2-5
CASSFPLGIQTQYF
TGTGCCAGCAGCTTCCCACTAGGTATCCAGACCCAGTACTTC
>NA|once|TRBV6-5|TRBJ1-4
CASSSFLGEKLFF
TGTGCCAGCAGTTCGTTTCTCGGTGAAAAACTGTTTTTT
>NA|NA|TRBV29-1|TRBJ1-6
CSVAVNRDSPLHF
TGCAGCGTTGCAGTTAACCGGGATTCACCCCTCCACTTT
>TRBD2|few|TRBV10-3|TRBJ2-3
CAISENPSGSITDTQYF
TGTGCCATCAGTGAGAACCCCAGCGGGAGTATCACAGATACGCAGTATTTT
>NA|NA|TRBV14|TRBJ2-7
CASSQDLDRYEQYF
TGTGCCAGCAGCCAAGATCTTGACAGGTACGAGCAGTACTTC
>NA|NA|TRBV19|TRBJ2-7
CASSSGQNYEQYF
TGTGCCAGTAGTAGTGGACAGAACTACGAGCAGTACTTC
>NA|NA|TRBV19|TRBJ2-1
CASISQGTGNEQFF
TGTGCCAGTATCTCCCAGGGGACCGGGAATGAGCAGTTCTTC
>TRBD1|few|TRBV5-6|TRBJ1-4
CASSLGQGHGNEKLFF
TGTGCCAGCAGCTTGGGACAGGGCCATGGGAATGAAAAACTGTTTTTT
>TRBD1|NA|TRBV5-3|TRBJ1-5
CARSPRVKDRLYNQPQHF
TGTGCCAGAAGCCCCCGGGTAAAGGACAGGCTATACAATCAGCCCCAGCATTTT
>NA|NA|TRBV7-2|TRBJ2-7
CASRSGNPYEQYF
TGTGCCAGCAGGAGCGGAAACCCCTACGAGCAGTACTTC
>NA|NA|TRBV29-1|TRBJ2-3
CSAPSFDTQYF
TGCAGCGCCCCGTCCTTTGATACGCAGTATTTT
>TRBD1|NA|TRBV4-3|TRBJ1-2
CASSPRGQGAASNYGYTF
TGCGCCAGCAGCCCAAGAGGACAGGGGGCGGCTTCTAACTATGGCTACACCTTC
>NA|NA|TRBV7-2|TRBJ2-1
CASSAGQEVNEQFF
TGTGCCAGCAGCGCGGGCCAAGAGGTCAATGAGCAGTTCTTC
>TRBD1|NA|TRBV18|TRBJ1-1
CASSQGQAGNEAFF
TGTGCCAGCTCACAGGGACAGGCGGGTAATGAAGCTTTCTTT
>TRBD2|NA|TRBV2|TRBJ2-1
CASRKLAGGPNEQFF
TGTGCCAGCAGGAAACTAGCGGGAGGACCTAATGAGCAGTTCTTC
>TRBD2|NA|TRBV5-1|TRBJ2-1
CASSFLAGENEQFF
TGCGCCAGCAGCTTTTTAGCGGGAGAAAATGAGCAGTTCTTC
>NA|NA|TRBV6-5|TRBJ2-5
CASAAVTYQETQYF
TGTGCCAGTGCAGCGGTTACGTACCAAGAGACCCAGTACTTC